This T cell receptor (beta chain) was found in a study of shared clonotypes between healthy human individuals. The healthy adult donors were HIV-negative and reported no recent acute infections or vaccinations. Adults of Caucasian background living in Nashville, Tennessee made up all donors. In the CD4+ fraction, cells were divided into CD45RA+ naive and CD45RA-negative memory subsets. In the original analysis: ImmunoSEQ gave junction-only sequences without quality scores, so filtering differed. Profiling relied on immunoSEQ multiplex PCR, and the TCRdb table lists in-frame clones only, not all of them. V and J calls and clone size are those listed in that table; D and trimming were worked out from the DNA. The repertoire holds some 2,000,000 clones, roughly 95% seen once, with approximately 0.13% in the top ten. CDR1 is GTSNPN, CDR2 SVGIG, per germline (reference sequence). The CDR3 sequence is 13 residues long. Deletions cut 5 bases from V and 5 bases from J, with 15 bases between.

This TCR came from a man younger than 35 in good health. The chain links TRBV30 to TRBJ2-5, with D unresolved. Sequencing input: naive CD4+ T cells sorted from blood. Subset meaning: CD45RA+ positively selected. This CDR3 reads CAWAVGFDETQYF. The CDR3 nucleotides read TGTGCCTGGGCGGTAGGGTTTGATGAGACCCAGTACTTC.